The source of this T cell receptor beta chain is a study of sequential checkpoint blockade in melanoma. Background on the study: Arm A got nivolumab then ipilimumab; arm B the reverse, 1:1.

This CDR3 is 15 amino acids long. Germline V lookup: CDR1 MDHEN, CDR2 SYDVKM. Trimming took 6 bases from V and 2 from J, leaving 16 bases between them. Profiling relied on immunoSEQ multiplex PCR, and the TCRdb table lists in-frame clones only, not all of them. The table has about 22,000 clones, roughly 70% seen once. Described treatment: randomized to nivolumab then ipilimumab (arm A) or the reverse (arm B). None of the patients previously received DNA-damaging chemotherapy. This receptor was obtained from a human donor with melanoma. This specimen was CD8+ T cells sorted from blood (inferred from file names), taken from a patient given nivolumab and ipilimumab in sequence. The rearrangement links TRBV28 to TRBJ2-5; D may be TRBD2 (5 bases). The CDR3 DNA reads as TGTGCCAGCAGCCCCCCCGGGGATTCTCAAGAGACCCAGTACTTC. It encodes CASSPPGDSQETQYF. The whole variable domain, remainder taken from reference TRBV28 and TRBJ2-5, is DVKVTQSSRYLVKRTGEKVFLECVQDMDHENMFWYRQDPGLGLRLIYFSYDVKMKEKGDIPEGYSVSREKKERFSLILESASTNQTSMYLCASSPPGDSQETQYFGPGTRLLVL.